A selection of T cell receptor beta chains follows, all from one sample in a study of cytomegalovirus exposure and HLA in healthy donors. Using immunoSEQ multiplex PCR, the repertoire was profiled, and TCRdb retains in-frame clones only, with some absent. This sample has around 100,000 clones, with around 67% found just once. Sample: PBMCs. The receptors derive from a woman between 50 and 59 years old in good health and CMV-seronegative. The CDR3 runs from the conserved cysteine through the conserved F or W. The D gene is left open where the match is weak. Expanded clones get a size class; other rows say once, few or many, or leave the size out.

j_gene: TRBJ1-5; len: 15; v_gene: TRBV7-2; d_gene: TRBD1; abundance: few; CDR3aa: CASSSRTGSNQPQHF; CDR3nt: TGTGCCAGCAGCTCGAGGACAGGTAGCAATCAGCCCCAGCATTTT
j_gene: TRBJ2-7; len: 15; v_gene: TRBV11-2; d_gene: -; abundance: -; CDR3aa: CASSLGRASAYEQYF; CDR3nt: TGTGCCAGCAGCCTAGGACGCGCTTCAGCGTACGAGCAGTACTTC
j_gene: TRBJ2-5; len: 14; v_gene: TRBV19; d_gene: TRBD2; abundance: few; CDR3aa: CASSMGTSPETQYF; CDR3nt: TGTGCCAGTAGTATGGGGACTAGCCCAGAGACCCAGTACTTC
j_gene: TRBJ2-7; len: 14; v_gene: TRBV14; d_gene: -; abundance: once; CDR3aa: CASSHVRGAYEQYF; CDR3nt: TGTGCCAGCAGCCATGTCAGGGGTGCCTACGAGCAGTACTTC
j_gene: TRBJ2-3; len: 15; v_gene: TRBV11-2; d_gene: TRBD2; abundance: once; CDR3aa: CASSFGGERTDTQYF; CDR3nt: TGTGCCAGCAGCTTTGGGGGGGAGCGGACAGATACGCAGTATTTT
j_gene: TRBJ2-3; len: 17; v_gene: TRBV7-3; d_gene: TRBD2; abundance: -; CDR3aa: CASSLSGSGSWADTQYF; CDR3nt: TGTGCCAGCAGCTTAAGTGGCAGCGGGAGCTGGGCAGATACGCAGTATTTT
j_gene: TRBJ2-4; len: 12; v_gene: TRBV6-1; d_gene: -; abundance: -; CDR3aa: CASHLTRNIQYF; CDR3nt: TGTGCCAGCCACTTAACTAGAAACATTCAGTACTTC
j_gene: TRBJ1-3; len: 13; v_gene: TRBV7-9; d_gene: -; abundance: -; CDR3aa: CASSRIEGNTIYF; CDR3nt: TGTGCCAGCAGCCGAATTGAGGGTAACACCATATATTTT
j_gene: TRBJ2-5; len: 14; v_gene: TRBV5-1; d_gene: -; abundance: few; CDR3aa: CASSLGRGQETQYF; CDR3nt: TGCGCCAGCAGCTTGGGAAGGGGGCAAGAGACCCAGTACTTC
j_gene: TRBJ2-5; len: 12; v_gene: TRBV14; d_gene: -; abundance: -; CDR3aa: CASSLIEETQYF; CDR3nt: TGTGCCAGCAGCTTAATAGAAGAGACCCAGTACTTC
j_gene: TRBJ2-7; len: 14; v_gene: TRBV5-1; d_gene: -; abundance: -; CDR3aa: CASSGGSPSYEQYF; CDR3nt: TGCGCCAGCAGCGGGGGGAGCCCCTCCTACGAGCAGTACTTC
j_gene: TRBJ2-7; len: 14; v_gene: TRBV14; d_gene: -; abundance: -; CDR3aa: CASSQDDRNYEQYF; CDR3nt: TGTGCCAGCAGCCAAGATGACAGAAACTACGAGCAGTACTTC
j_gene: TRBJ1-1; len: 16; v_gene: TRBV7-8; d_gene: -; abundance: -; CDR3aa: CASSLYAGPLNTEAFF; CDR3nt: TGTGCCAGCAGCTTGTATGCGGGACCGCTGAACACTGAAGCTTTCTTT
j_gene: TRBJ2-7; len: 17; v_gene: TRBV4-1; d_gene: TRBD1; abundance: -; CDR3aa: CASSQQGVPTLSYEQYF; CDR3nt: TGCGCCAGCAGCCAACAGGGGGTCCCTACGTTGTCTTACGAGCAGTACTTC
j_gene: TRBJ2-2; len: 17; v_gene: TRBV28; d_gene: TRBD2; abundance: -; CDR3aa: CASSSVVRVRGAGELFF; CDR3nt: TGTGCCAGCAGTTCCGTTGTGAGGGTGCGGGGGGCCGGGGAGCTGTTTTTT
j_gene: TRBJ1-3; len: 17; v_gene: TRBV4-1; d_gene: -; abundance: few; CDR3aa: CASSQGWEEASGNTIYF; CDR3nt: TGCGCCAGCAGCCAAGGGTGGGAGGAAGCCTCTGGAAACACCATATATTTT
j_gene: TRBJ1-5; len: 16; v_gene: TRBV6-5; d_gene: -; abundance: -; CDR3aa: CASSYLPIPENQPQHF; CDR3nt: TGTGCCAGCAGTTACCTCCCGATTCCCGAGAATCAGCCCCAGCATTTT
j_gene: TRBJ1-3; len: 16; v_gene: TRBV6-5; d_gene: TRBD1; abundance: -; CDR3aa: CASSYDRETSGNTIYF; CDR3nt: TGTGCCAGCAGTTATGACAGGGAGACCTCTGGAAACACCATATATTTT
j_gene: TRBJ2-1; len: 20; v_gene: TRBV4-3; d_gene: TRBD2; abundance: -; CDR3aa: CASSPESLAGVRDHRVHQFF; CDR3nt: TGCGCCAGCAGCCCAGAATCACTAGCGGGAGTTCGGGATCACAGAGTCCACCAGTTCTTC
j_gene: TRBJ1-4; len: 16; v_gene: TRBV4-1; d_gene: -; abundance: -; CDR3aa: CASQQVPRATNEKLFF; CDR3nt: TGCGCCAGTCAACAGGTTCCCCGTGCAACTAATGAAAAACTGTTTTTT
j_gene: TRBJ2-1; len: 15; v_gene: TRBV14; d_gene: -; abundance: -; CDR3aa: CASSPGRGSYNEQFF; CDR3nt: TGTGCCAGCAGCCCCGGGAGAGGGTCCTACAATGAGCAGTTCTTC
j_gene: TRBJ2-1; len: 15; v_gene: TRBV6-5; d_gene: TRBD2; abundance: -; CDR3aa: CASSYVLAGGHEQFF; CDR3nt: TGTGCCAGCAGTTACGTTCTAGCGGGGGGGCATGAGCAGTTCTTC
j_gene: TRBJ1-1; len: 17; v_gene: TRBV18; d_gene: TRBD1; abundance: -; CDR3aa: CASSQNRDRGSSTEAFF; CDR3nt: TGTGCCAGCTCACAAAACCGGGACAGGGGATCGAGCACTGAAGCTTTCTTT